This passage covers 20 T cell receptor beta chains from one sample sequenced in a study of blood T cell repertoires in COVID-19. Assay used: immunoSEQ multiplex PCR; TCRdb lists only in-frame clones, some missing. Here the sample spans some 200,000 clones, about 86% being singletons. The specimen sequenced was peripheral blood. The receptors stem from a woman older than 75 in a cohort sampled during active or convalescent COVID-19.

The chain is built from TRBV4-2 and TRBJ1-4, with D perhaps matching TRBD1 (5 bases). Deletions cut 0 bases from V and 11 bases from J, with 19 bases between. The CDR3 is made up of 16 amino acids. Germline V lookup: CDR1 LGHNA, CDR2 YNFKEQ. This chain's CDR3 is CASSQDERGISLKLFF. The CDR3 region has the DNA TGTGCCAGCAGCCAAGATGAGCGGGGCATCAGCCTCAAACTGTTTTTT.

CDR3: CASRSLAGAGTGELFF. The CDR3 DNA sequence: TGTGCCAGCAGGAGCCTAGCGGGGGCCGGGACCGGGGAGCTGTTTTTT. The rearrangement joins TRBV11-2 to TRBJ2-2; TRBD2 matches 10 bases. The CDR3 is 16 amino acids. Per the germline V gene, CDR1 is SGHAT and CDR2 is FQNNGV. The J segment lost 5 bases and the V segment lost 6 bases, leaving 9 bases of the junction unmatched.

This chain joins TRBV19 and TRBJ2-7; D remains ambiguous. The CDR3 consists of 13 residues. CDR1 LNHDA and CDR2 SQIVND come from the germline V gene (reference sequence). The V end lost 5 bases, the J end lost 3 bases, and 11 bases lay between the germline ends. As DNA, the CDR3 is TGTGCCAGTAGTGTATCGGTAAGCTACGAGCAGTACTTC. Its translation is CASSVSVSYEQYF. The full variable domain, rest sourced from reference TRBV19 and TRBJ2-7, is DGGITQSPKYLFRKEGQNVTLSCEQNLNHDAMYWYRQDPGQGLRLIYYSQIVNDFQKGDIAEGYSVSREKKESFPLTVTSAQKNPTAFYLCASSVSVSYEQYFGPGTRLTVT.

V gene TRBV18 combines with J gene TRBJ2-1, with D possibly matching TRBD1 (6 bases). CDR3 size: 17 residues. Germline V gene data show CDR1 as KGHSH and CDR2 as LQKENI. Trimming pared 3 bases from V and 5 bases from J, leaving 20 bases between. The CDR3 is CASSPARDGKGDNEQFF. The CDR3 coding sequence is TGTGCCAGCTCACCCGCCCGGGACGGGAAGGGGGACAATGAGCAGTTCTTC.

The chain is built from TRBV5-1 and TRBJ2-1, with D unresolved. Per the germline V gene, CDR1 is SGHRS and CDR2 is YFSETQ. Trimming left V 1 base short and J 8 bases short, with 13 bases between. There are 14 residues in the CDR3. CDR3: CASSLMGQKYEQFF. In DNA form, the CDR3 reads TGCGCCAGCAGCTTGATGGGCCAAAAATATGAGCAGTTCTTC.

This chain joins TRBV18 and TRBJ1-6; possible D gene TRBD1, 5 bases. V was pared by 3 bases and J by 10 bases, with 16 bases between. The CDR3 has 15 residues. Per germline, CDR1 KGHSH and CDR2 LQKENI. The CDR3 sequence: CASSPNPRDTSPLHF. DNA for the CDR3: TGTGCCAGCTCACCCAACCCCAGGGATACCTCACCCCTCCACTTT.

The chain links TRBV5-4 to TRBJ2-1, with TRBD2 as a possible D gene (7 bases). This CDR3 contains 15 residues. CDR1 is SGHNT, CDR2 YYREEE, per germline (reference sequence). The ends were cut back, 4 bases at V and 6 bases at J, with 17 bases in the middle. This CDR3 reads CASSAGGGQFNEQFF. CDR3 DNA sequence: TGTGCCAGCAGCGCAGGCGGGGGCCAATTCAATGAGCAGTTCTTC.

As DNA, the CDR3 is TGTGCCAGTAGTATGGACAGGAACACTGAAGCTTTCTTT. Translating it yields CASSMDRNTEAFF. The chain recombines TRBV19 with TRBJ1-1; maybe TRBD1 (6 bases). This CDR3 is 13 amino acids long. Trimming shortened V by 3 bases and J by 1 base, and 6 bases separated the two germline ends. CDR1 is LNHDA and CDR2 is SQIVND in the germline V gene (reference sequence).

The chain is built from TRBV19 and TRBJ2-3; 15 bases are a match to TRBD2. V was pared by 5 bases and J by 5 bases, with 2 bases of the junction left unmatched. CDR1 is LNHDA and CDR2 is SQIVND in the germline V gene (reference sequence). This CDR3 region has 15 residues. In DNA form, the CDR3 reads TGTGCCAGTAGTCTGGGACTAGCGGGGGGAGATACGCAGTATTTT. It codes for CASSLGLAGGDTQYF.

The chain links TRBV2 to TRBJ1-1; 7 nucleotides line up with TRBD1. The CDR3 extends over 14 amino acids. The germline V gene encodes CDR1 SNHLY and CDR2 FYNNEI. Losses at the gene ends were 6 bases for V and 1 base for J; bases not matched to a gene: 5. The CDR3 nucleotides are TGTGCCAGCAGGGGGGGACAGCGGAACACTGAAGCTTTCTTT. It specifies CASRGGQRNTEAFF.

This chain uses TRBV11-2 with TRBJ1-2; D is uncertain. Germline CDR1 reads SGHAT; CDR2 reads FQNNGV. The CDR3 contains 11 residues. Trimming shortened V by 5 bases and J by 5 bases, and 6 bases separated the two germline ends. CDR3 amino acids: CASSVGYGYTF. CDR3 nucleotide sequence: TGTGCCAGCAGCGTCGGTTATGGCTACACCTTC.

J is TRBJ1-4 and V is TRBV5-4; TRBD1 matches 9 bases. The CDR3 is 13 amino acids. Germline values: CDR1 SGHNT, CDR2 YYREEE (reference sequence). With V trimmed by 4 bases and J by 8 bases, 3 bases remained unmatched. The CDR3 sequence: CASSTGQGEKLFF. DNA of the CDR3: TGTGCCAGCAGCACCGGACAGGGGGAAAAACTGTTTTTT. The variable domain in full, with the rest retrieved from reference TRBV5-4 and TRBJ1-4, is ETGVTQSPTHLIKTRGQQVTLRCSSQSGHNTVSWYQQALGQGPQFIFQYYREEENGRGNFPPRFSGLQFPNYSSELNVNALELDDSALYLCASSTGQGEKLFFGSGTQLSVL.

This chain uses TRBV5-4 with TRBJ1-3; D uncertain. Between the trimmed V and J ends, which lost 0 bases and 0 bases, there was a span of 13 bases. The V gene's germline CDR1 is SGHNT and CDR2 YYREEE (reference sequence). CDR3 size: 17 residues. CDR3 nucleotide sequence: TGTGCCAGCAGCTTGGGAAGCGCCAAATCCTCTGGAAACACCATATATTTT. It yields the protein CASSLGSAKSSGNTIYF.

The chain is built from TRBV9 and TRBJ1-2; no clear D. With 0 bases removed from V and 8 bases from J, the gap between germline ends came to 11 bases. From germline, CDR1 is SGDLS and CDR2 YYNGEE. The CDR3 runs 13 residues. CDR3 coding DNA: TGTGCCAGCAGCGTAGAGGGAGGGTTGGGCTACACCTTC. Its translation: CASSVEGGLGYTF.

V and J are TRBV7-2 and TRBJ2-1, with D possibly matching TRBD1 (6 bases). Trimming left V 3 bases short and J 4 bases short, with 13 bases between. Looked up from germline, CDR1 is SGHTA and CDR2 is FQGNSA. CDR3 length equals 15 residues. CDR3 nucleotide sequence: TGTGCCAGCAGCTTCACGATTGACAGGTACAATGAGCAGTTCTTC. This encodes CASSFTIDRYNEQFF.

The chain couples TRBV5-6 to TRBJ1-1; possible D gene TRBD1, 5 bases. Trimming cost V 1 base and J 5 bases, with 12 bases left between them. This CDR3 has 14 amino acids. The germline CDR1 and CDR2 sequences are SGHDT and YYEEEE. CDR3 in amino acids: CASSLWGGATEAFF. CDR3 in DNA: TGTGCCAGCAGCTTGTGGGGGGGTGCGACTGAAGCTTTCTTT.

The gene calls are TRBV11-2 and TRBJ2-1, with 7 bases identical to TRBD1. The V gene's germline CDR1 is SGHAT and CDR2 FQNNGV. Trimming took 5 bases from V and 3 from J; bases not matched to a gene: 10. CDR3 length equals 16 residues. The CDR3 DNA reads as TGTGCCAGCAGCCCGCTGAGACAGGGATTCTACAATGAGCAGTTCTTC. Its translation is CASSPLRQGFYNEQFF. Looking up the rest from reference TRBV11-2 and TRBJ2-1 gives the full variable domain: EAGVAQSPRYKIIEKRQSVAFWCNPISGHATLYWYQQILGQGPKLLIQFQNNGVVDDSQLPKDRFSAERLKGVDSTLKIQPAKLEDSAVYLCASSPLRQGFYNEQFFGPGTRLTVL.

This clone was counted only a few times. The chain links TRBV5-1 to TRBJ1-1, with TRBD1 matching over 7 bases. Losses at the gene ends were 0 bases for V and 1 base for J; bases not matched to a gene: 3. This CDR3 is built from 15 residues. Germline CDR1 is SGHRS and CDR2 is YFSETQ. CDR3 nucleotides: TGCGCCAGCAGCTTGGAAGGGGGCCGGAACACTGAAGCTTTCTTT. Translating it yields CASSLEGGRNTEAFF.

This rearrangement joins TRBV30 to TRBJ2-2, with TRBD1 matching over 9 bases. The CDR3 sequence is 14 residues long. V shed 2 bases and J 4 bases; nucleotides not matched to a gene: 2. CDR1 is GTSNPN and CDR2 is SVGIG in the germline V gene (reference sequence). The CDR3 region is CAWSRDRATGELFF. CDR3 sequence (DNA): TGTGCCTGGAGTCGGGACAGGGCCACCGGGGAGCTGTTTTTT.

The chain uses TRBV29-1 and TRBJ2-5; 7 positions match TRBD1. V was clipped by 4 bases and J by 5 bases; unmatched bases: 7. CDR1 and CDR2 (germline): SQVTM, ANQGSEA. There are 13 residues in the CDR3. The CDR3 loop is CSVGQGGRETQYF. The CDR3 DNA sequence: TGCAGCGTTGGACAGGGTGGTCGGGAGACCCAGTACTTC.